The rows below give T cell receptor beta chains drawn from one sample of a study of cytomegalovirus exposure and HLA in healthy donors. Produced via immunoSEQ multiplex PCR; TCRdb's table is partial and in-frame only. The repertoire holds around 130,000 clones, with approximately 80% as singletons. The sequenced material came from PBMCs. The receptors stem from a young woman in good health and CMV-seronegative. Each CDR3 is given without its conserved first and last residue. A row's size may be missing; if present it is once, few, many or a size class.

TRBJ2-5,-,TRBV5-5,ASSLIRVQETQY
TRBJ2-3,-,TRBV2,ASSFSLAGVQDTQY
TRBJ2-6,few,TRBV27,ASRYNMVSGANVLT
TRBJ1-3,-,TRBV19,ASRGEAISGNTIY
TRBJ1-2,-,TRBV27,ASSLRGSYGYT
TRBJ2-3,-,TRBV4-2,ASSQDEGHTDTQY
TRBJ1-3,-,TRBV19,ASSRAGTGNTIY
TRBJ1-1,few,TRBV19,ASLDRRWKDTEAF
TRBJ1-2,few,TRBV5-1,ASSGAGNYGYT
TRBJ1-4,-,TRBV7-9,ASSAGDREGEKLF
TRBJ2-7,-,TRBV11-2,ASSLAPDYEQY
TRBJ2-1,-,TRBV9,ASSVLAGVYNEQF
TRBJ1-2,-,TRBV6-5,ASSPDRGPMGYT
TRBJ2-7,-,TRBV14,ASSQVSREGQKQY
TRBJ2-7,once,TRBV7-8,ASSLVGQDYEQY
TRBJ1-4,-,TRBV10-3,AISFREDEKLF
TRBJ2-1,-,TRBV6-1,ASTDGLAGYNEQF
TRBJ2-7,-,TRBV19,ASSIGPGLPYEQY
TRBJ2-5,-,TRBV27,ASSSLAGGETQY
TRBJ1-4,-,TRBV10-2,ASLGLGHNEKLF
TRBJ2-2,-,TRBV9,ASSMRAGGPTGELF
TRBJ2-3,-,TRBV7-2,ASSLALRGGADTQY
TRBJ1-5,few,TRBV9,ASSPGGAFNSNQPQH
TRBJ1-4,-,TRBV6-1,ASSEWRGNEKLF
TRBJ1-1,-,TRBV18,ASSPGQGVSAF
TRBJ2-5,-,TRBV9,ASSVDRGRETQY
TRBJ2-7,-,TRBV27,ASSWVGGEQY
TRBJ2-2,-,TRBV5-4,ASSSLPTGELF
TRBJ2-7,few,TRBV5-6,ASTARGLREQY
TRBJ2-1,-,TRBV2,ASRPTGYSYNEQF
TRBJ1-1,-,TRBV27,ASSLQGAMGTEAF
TRBJ1-1,-,TRBV7-2,ASSFGIRVFTEAF
TRBJ1-2,-,TRBV12-5,ASGRERTNYGYT
TRBJ2-5,-,TRBV9,ASSVGLAGPQETQY
TRBJ1-5,-,TRBV6-1,ASSPLVGGNQPQH
TRBJ1-2,-,TRBV18,ASSPGGQNYGYT
TRBJ1-2,once,TRBV19,ASSIGGGGFNYGYT
TRBJ1-2,-,TRBV10-2,ASSESPPGSGYT